The 10 T cell receptor beta chains reported below all come from one sample, sequenced in a study of CD8 T cells in Susac syndrome. Random hexamers were used to reverse transcribe roughly 0.45 to 1 ug of RNA. MiXCR, applied by TCRdb to the immunoSEQ multiplex PCR reads, yields one record per CDR3 protein. The repertoire includes over 80,000 distinct CDR3 sequences, about 93% of them detected once, and around 0.3% sits in the top ten. Material: CD8+ T cells from PBMCs. These receptors all come from a human donor in good health.

The chain couples TRBV6-1 to TRBJ2-3; 8 bases fit TRBD1. This CDR3 is 18 amino acids long. J lost 6 bases, V lost 3 bases, and 17 bases had no gene match. CDR1 is MNHNS and CDR2 is SASEGT in the germline V gene. The CDR3 here is CASSEWAGTGSLEDTQYF. The CDR3 DNA is TGTGCCAGCAGTGAGTGGGCCGGGACAGGCTCACTGGAGGATACGCAGTATTTT.

This clonotype was seen only once. The V gene is TRBV7-6, the J gene TRBJ2-2; TRBD2 matches at 11 bases. Unmatched junction bases numbered 5, after V lost 2 bases and J lost 0 bases. The CDR3 runs 18 residues. CDR1 and CDR2 (germline): SGHVS, FNYEAQ. CDR3 sequence (DNA): TGTGCCAGCAGCTTATGGCCTAGCGGGGGGCCGAACACCGGGGAGCTGTTTTTT. It yields the protein CASSLWPSGGPNTGELFF.

The rearrangement joins TRBV30 to TRBJ1-1, with 10 bases that match TRBD1. Germline-derived CDR1 and CDR2 are GTSNPN and SVGIG (reference sequence). Trimming took 5 bases from V and 4 from J; bases not matched to a gene: 4. The CDR3 is 13 amino acids. The CDR3 DNA sequence: TGTGCCTGGGGGACAGGGGATACCACTGAAGCTTTCTTT. It encodes CAWGTGDTTEAFF.

This clonotype was seen just once. The chain joins TRBV5-6 to TRBJ2-1; D remains unclear. The length of the CDR3 is 11 residues. V lost 10 bases, J lost 7 bases, and 12 bases lay in between. The germline gives CDR1 SGHDT, CDR2 YYEEEE. The CDR3 here is CASMMGNEQFF. The DNA for the CDR3 is TGTGCCTCGATGATGGGGAATGAGCAGTTCTTC.

J is TRBJ2-7 and V is TRBV29-1, with D perhaps being TRBD1 or TRBD2 (5 bases each). Trimming cost V 5 bases and J 2 bases, with 19 bases left between them. The germline V gene has CDR1 SQVTM and CDR2 ANQGSEA. CDR3 length: 15 residues. This CDR3 reads CSVWGRKGSPYEQYF. The CDR3 DNA sequence: TGCAGCGTTTGGGGTAGGAAGGGGAGCCCCTACGAGCAGTACTTC.

The rearrangement links TRBV12-3 or TRBV12-4 to TRBJ1-2, with 11 bases lining up with TRBD1. V gave up 4 bases and J gave up 3 bases; unmatched junction bases: 7. The CDR3 is 16 amino acids. The CDR3 sequence: CASSSTGTGGYYGYTF. CDR3 nucleotide sequence: TGTGCCAGCAGTTCCACCGGGACAGGGGGTTACTATGGCTACACCTTC.

V gene TRBV5-1 combines with J gene TRBJ2-7; 11 nucleotides agree with TRBD1. V dropped 0 bases and J dropped 5; count of bases not matched to a gene: 4. The CDR3 covers 15 residues. Germline CDR1 is SGHRS and CDR2 is YFSETQ. The CDR3 protein is CASSLAGQGVDEQYF. The DNA for the CDR3 is TGCGCCAGCAGCTTGGCGGGACAGGGGGTGGACGAGCAGTACTTC.

The chain uses TRBV15 and TRBJ2-5; D is possibly TRBD2 (6 bases). With 0 bases removed from V and 9 bases from J, the gap between germline ends came to 11 bases. The CDR3 contains 13 residues. From germline, CDR1 is LNHNV and CDR2 YYDKDF (reference sequence). The DNA of the CDR3 is TGTGCCACCAGCAGAGATGGCGGACTATCCCAGTACTTC. Residues: CATSRDGGLSQYF.

The chain is built from TRBV7-6 and TRBJ2-6; D is undetermined. The CDR3 runs 13 residues. Deletions cut 1 base from V and 3 bases from J, with 1 base between. CDR1 is SGHVS and CDR2 is FNYEAQ in the germline V gene. CDR3 region: CASSLVGANVLTF. In DNA, the CDR3 is TGTGCCAGCAGCTTAGTTGGGGCCAACGTCCTGACTTTC.

The chain joins TRBV7-3 to TRBJ2-4; 8 nucleotides agree with TRBD2. This CDR3 region has 15 residues. With V trimmed by 5 bases and J by 8 bases, 11 bases remained unmatched. The germline CDR1 and CDR2 sequences are SGHTA and FQGTGA. In DNA form, the CDR3 reads TGTGCCAGCAGCCCCTACGGGGGGGGGAGAGACATTCAGTACTTC. It codes for CASSPYGGGRDIQYF.